The 20 T cell receptor beta chains in this list originate from one sample, sequenced in a study of blood T cell repertoires in COVID-19. The method was immunoSEQ multiplex PCR; TCRdb's version includes in-frame clones alone and lacks a portion of them. The sample includes 110,000 or so clones, roughly 85% of them seen just once. What was sequenced was peripheral blood. The source is a man in his forties with acute or convalescent COVID-19.

The CDR3 bases are TGTGCCAGCTCACCGTACAGCCCGCCCTCGGATACGCAGTATTTT. Protein: CASSPYSPPSDTQYF. The chain joins TRBV18 to TRBJ2-3, with D unresolved. The CDR3 totals 15 residues. In germline, CDR1 is KGHSH, CDR2 LQKENI. V was trimmed by 3 bases and J by 6 bases, leaving 16 bases between them. Supplemented by reference TRBV18 and TRBJ2-3, the full variable domain reads NAGVMQNPRHLVRRRGQEARLRCSPMKGHSHVYWYRQLPEEGLKFMVYLQKENIIDESGMPKERFSAEFPKEGPSILRIQQVVRGDSAAYFCASSPYSPPSDTQYFGPGTRLTVL.

The gene calls are TRBV24-1 and TRBJ2-7; TRBD2 is a possible D gene (5 bases). From germline, CDR1 is KGHDR and CDR2 SFDVKD. The ends were cut back, 2 bases at V and 5 bases at J, with 12 bases in the middle. CDR3 length: 14 amino acids. The CDR3 region is CATSDSGISHEQYF. Written as DNA, the CDR3 is TGTGCCACCAGTGATTCCGGGATCTCACACGAGCAGTACTTC.

The chain recombines TRBV5-1 with TRBJ1-2; 10 nucleotides align to TRBD1. Trimming cost V 0 bases and J 4 bases; bases outside gene matches: 3. Germline V gene data show CDR1 as SGHRS and CDR2 as YFSETQ. This CDR3 has 15 residues. In DNA form, the CDR3 reads TGCGCCAGCAGCTTGGCCGGGACAGGGGTCTATGGCTACACCTTC. Translated: CASSLAGTGVYGYTF.

The chain links TRBV24-1 to TRBJ2-7; 9 bases map to TRBD1. The CDR3 length is 15 residues. Trimming cost V 4 bases and J 5 bases; bases outside gene matches: 8. Germline CDR1 is KGHDR and CDR2 is SFDVKD. Written as DNA, the CDR3 is TGTGCCACCAGTGAAACCGGGACAGGGACCCACGAGCAGTACTTC. Amino acid sequence: CATSETGTGTHEQYF.

This clone was found once. The chain is built from TRBV3-1 (or the pseudogene TRBV3-2) and TRBJ2-5; D is undetermined. V was shortened by 4 bases and J by 5 bases, with 11 bases between the two germline ends. CDR3 size: 13 residues. Germline V gene lookup returns CDR1 LGHDT and CDR2 YNNKEL (reference sequence). For the CDR3, the DNA is TGTGCCAGCAGCCCATCAGATTTTGAGACCCAGTACTTC. Its protein is CASSPSDFETQYF.

The sample holds a few counts of this clone. This chain connects TRBV5-4 to TRBJ2-1; D is possibly TRBD1 (5 bases). CDR1 and CDR2 (germline): SGHNT, YYREEE (reference sequence). This CDR3 spans 14 amino acids. V lost 1 base to trimming and J lost 4 bases, with 9 bases between them. The CDR3 loop is CASSLFPGYNEQFF. The CDR3 DNA reads as TGTGCCAGCAGCTTGTTTCCAGGGTACAATGAGCAGTTCTTC.

This chain joins TRBV27 and TRBJ1-5; perhaps TRBD1 as D (6 bases). The length of the CDR3 is 15 residues. The germline V gene encodes CDR1 MNHEY and CDR2 SMNVEV (reference sequence). V dropped 5 bases and J dropped 6 bases, with 17 bases sitting between them. Here the CDR3 DNA reads TGTGCCAGCAGTCACTCTCTGGGGGCTACTCAGCCCCAGCATTTT. This encodes CASSHSLGATQPQHF.

The chain recombines TRBV6-4 with TRBJ2-6; TRBD2 is a possible D gene (6 bases). V was shortened by 3 bases and J by 0 bases, with 6 bases between the two germline ends. Germline loops: CDR1 MRHNA, CDR2 SNTAGT. This CDR3 is built from 15 residues. In DNA form, the CDR3 reads TGTGCCAGCAGTGAGGGGGGCTCTGGGGCCAACGTCCTGACTTTC. Translation gives CASSEGGSGANVLTF.

This rearrangement joins TRBV2 to TRBJ1-3; 10 positions agree with TRBD1. The V gene end was trimmed by 7 bases and the J gene end by 1 base; junction bases not matched to a gene: 4. The germline gives CDR1 SNHLY, CDR2 FYNNEI. The CDR3 is made up of 15 amino acids. In DNA, the CDR3 is TGTGCCAGCAAAGGGGACAGGGGTTCTGGAAACACCATATATTTT. It specifies CASKGDRGSGNTIYF.

The gene calls are TRBV19 and TRBJ1-1, with a weak D call TRBD1 (5 bases). Germline CDR1 and CDR2: LNHDA and SQIVND (reference sequence). The CDR3 has 14 residues. V was clipped by 5 bases and J by 8 bases, with 18 bases between them. The CDR3 region is CASSYSSGGREAFF. CDR3 nucleotide sequence: TGTGCCAGTAGTTACTCCTCGGGGGGACGGGAAGCTTTCTTT.

The rearrangement links TRBV5-1 to TRBJ1-2; D unclear. This CDR3 has 15 residues. CDR1 is SGHRS and CDR2 is YFSETQ in the germline V gene. Trimming took off 0 bases at V and 2 bases at J, with 11 bases between the two ends. Here the CDR3 DNA reads TGCGCCAGCAGCTTGGCTACAGTTTCCAACTATGGCTACACCTTC. It translates to CASSLATVSNYGYTF.

The J gene is TRBJ1-5, the V gene TRBV29-1; D perhaps matches TRBD1 (6 bases). Germline CDR1 is SQVTM and CDR2 is ANQGSEA. V lost 5 bases to trimming and J lost 0 bases, with 8 bases between them. The CDR3 has 13 residues. This CDR3 is CSVSGDSNQPQHF. CDR3 sequence (DNA): TGCAGCGTTTCAGGGGATAGCAATCAGCCCCAGCATTTT.

CDR3 DNA sequence: TGTGCCAGCAGCAAACAGGGGGGGACTTATCAGCCCCAGCATTTT. Translating it yields CASSKQGGTYQPQHF. This chain joins TRBV9 and TRBJ1-5, with 8 nucleotides matching TRBD1. The CDR3 runs 15 residues. J was trimmed by 5 bases and V by 4 bases; bases with no gene match: 8. CDR1 and CDR2 from the germline V gene are SGDLS and YYNGEE. The full variable domain, completed using reference TRBV9 and TRBJ1-5, is DSGVTQTPKHLITATGQRVTLRCSPRSGDLSVYWYQQSLDQGLQFLIQYYNGEERAKGNILERFSAQQFPDLHSELNLSSLELGDSALYFCASSKQGGTYQPQHFGDGTRLSIL.

The chain couples TRBV5-8 to TRBJ2-4; 12 bases are a match to TRBD2. Germline V CDR1 and CDR2: SGHTS, YDEGEE. The V and J ends lost 0 bases and 0 bases, in that order; junction bases with no gene match: 4. This CDR3 region has 18 residues. The CDR3 loop is CASSLASGGAGAKNIQYF. The CDR3 DNA sequence: TGTGCCAGCAGCTTGGCTAGCGGGGGGGCCGGAGCCAAAAACATTCAGTACTTC. Combining the CDR3 with reference TRBV5-8 and TRBJ2-4 gives the whole variable domain EAGVTQSPTHLIKTRGQQATLRCSPISGHTSVYWYQQALGLGLQFLLWYDEGEERNRGNFPPRFSGRQFPNYSSELNVNALELEDSALYLCASSLASGGAGAKNIQYFGAGTRLSVL.

This clone was found once. V and J are TRBV7-2 and TRBJ2-1; TRBD2 matches at 15 bases. V was clipped by 4 bases and J by 4 bases; unmatched bases: 11. Germline V gives CDR1 SGHTA, CDR2 FQGNSA. CDR3 length equals 19 residues. CDR3 protein: CASSSRWTSGGGTYNEQFF. CDR3 bases: TGTGCCAGCAGCTCCAGATGGACTAGCGGGGGGGGAACTTACAATGAGCAGTTCTTC.

V is TRBV13 and J is TRBJ1-6, with 10 bases lining up with TRBD1. The trim removed 4 bases at V and 12 bases at J, leaving 9 bases unmatched. This CDR3 is built from 15 residues. Germline V gene lookup returns CDR1 PRHDT and CDR2 FYEKMQ (reference sequence). CDR3 bases: TGTGCCAGCAGCTCCCGGGACAGGGGTGTTGGACCCCTCCACTTT. Its translation: CASSSRDRGVGPLHF. Variable domain in full (rest from reference TRBV13 and TRBJ1-6): AAGVIQSPRHLIKEKRETATLKCYPIPRHDTVYWYQQGPGQDPQFLISFYEKMQSDKGSIPDRFSAQQFSDYHSELNMSSLELGDSALYFCASSSRDRGVGPLHFGNGTRLTVT.

The chain joins TRBV25-1 to TRBJ2-3, with 9 bases matching TRBD1. CDR3 length: 17 residues. From germline, CDR1 is MGHDK and CDR2 SYGVNS. V was clipped by 5 bases and J by 1 base; unmatched bases: 10. This CDR3 reads CASSKNRGQIGTDTQYF. The CDR3 bases are TGTGCCAGCAGTAAGAACAGGGGGCAAATCGGCACAGATACGCAGTATTTT.

The chain couples TRBV11-2 to TRBJ1-6; D is uncertain. V was trimmed by 5 bases and J by 7 bases, leaving 6 bases between them. CDR3 length: 12 residues. Germline assignment: CDR1 SGHAT and CDR2 FQNNGV. CDR3 region: CASSPQNSPLHF. CDR3 in DNA: TGTGCCAGCAGCCCCCAGAATTCACCCCTCCACTTT.

This clone was seen a handful of times. The rearrangement links TRBV13 to TRBJ1-1, with D possibly being TRBD1 (5 bases). The CDR3 length is 15 residues. CDR1 PRHDT and CDR2 FYEKMQ come from the germline V gene (reference sequence). With 5 bases removed from V and 5 bases from J, the gap between germline ends came to 18 bases. CDR3 nucleotide sequence: TGTGCCAGCAGCCAATTCGACAGCCTGGGTACTGAAGCTTTCTTT. It is translated as CASSQFDSLGTEAFF.

This clone was found once. J is TRBJ2-5 and V is TRBV7-2, with 15 bases that match TRBD2. This CDR3 region has 16 residues. Looked up from germline, CDR1 is SGHTA and CDR2 is FQGNSA. The V segment lost 3 bases and the J segment 5 bases; nucleotides outside the gene matches: 4. The CDR3 region has the DNA TGTGCCAGCAGCTTCGGACTAGCGGGGGGGTTGGAGACCCAGTACTTC. It codes for CASSFGLAGGLETQYF.